The 22 T cell receptor beta chains given below trace back to one sample, sequenced in a study of blood T cells in healthy people across ages. PCR was performed a second time for about 7 to 11 cycles using a sample-barcoded 5' primer and a J-beta primer mix. TCRdb re-called the 5' RACE reads through MiXCR, storing one row per CDR3 protein. This table has hundreds of thousands of distinct CDR3 sequences, around two fifths appearing once. The sequencing sample was made of blood. Receptor source: a man of 80 years or more in good health.

The rearrangement uses TRBV27 and TRBJ2-7; D unclear. Per the germline V gene, CDR1 is MNHEY and CDR2 is SMNVEV (reference sequence). Trimming stripped 1 base from V and 0 bases from J, with 4 bases between. CDR3 length: 13 amino acids. In nucleotides, the CDR3 is TGTGCCAGCAGTTTATACGTCTCCTACGAGCAGTACTTC. It is translated as CASSLYVSYEQYF.

This clonotype occurred a few times. At one end, the junction sequence differs from germline, possibly due to a read error. The chain carries TRBV4-3 and TRBJ2-1, with 9 bases identical to TRBD2. CDR1 and CDR2 (germline): LGHNA, YSLEER. The CDR3 has 14 amino acids. The CDR3 loop is CASSQEVLAGAEFF. The CDR3 bases are TGCGCCAGTAGCCAAGAGGTACTAGCGGGTGCAGAGTTCTTC.

The rearrangement uses TRBV7-9 and TRBJ2-5, with TRBD2 matching 15 bases. Judging by the DNA end, TRBJ2-7 fits better; the J call may be wrong. CDR3 length: 17 amino acids. Germline loops: CDR1 SEHNR, CDR2 FQNEAQ (reference sequence). This CDR3 reads CASSRTSGGATPYEQYF. The CDR3 DNA follows: TGTGCCAGCAGCCGGACTAGCGGGGGGGCTACCCCCTACGAGCAGTACTTC.

The V gene is TRBV2, the J gene TRBJ2-7; 7 bases map to TRBD2. From germline, CDR1 is SNHLY and CDR2 FYNNEI. The CDR3 spans 13 residues. V shed 6 bases, J shed 7 bases, and the junction held 9 bases outside the gene matches. The CDR3 is CASRAGEAGEQYF. In DNA, the CDR3 is TGTGCCAGCAGGGCGGGAGAAGCTGGGGAGCAGTACTTC.

CDR3 residues: CASSNDASNTEAFF. The CDR3 nucleotides read TGTGCCAGCTCAAATGACGCCAGTAACACTGAAGCTTTCTTT. The rearrangement joins TRBV18 to TRBJ1-1; D ambiguous. The germline V gene has CDR1 KGHSH and CDR2 LQKENI. CDR3 length: 14 residues. V lost 5 bases and J lost 2, with 12 bases in between.

The rearrangement joins TRBV6-1 to TRBJ2-6; D is ambiguous. V lost 4 bases, J lost 2 bases, and 6 bases lay in between. CDR1 is MNHNS, CDR2 SASEGT, per germline. The CDR3 has 14 residues. CDR3 residues: CASSGSTGANVLTF. DNA of the CDR3: TGTGCCAGCAGTGGCTCAACTGGGGCCAACGTCCTGACTTTC.

This clonotype was seen only a few times. The rearrangement joins TRBV2 to TRBJ2-4, with D tentatively TRBD2 (5 bases). Matching the DNA end better, TRBJ2-7 makes the J call doubtful. The CDR3 totals 13 residues. Germline V gene sequence: CDR1 SNHLY, CDR2 FYNNEI. CDR3 DNA: TGTGCCAGCAGTGGGCAACGGGGTCGCGAGCAGTACTTC. Protein product: CASSGQRGREQYF.

This clonotype was found once. The chain is built from TRBV3-1 and TRBJ2-3; 9 nucleotides agree with TRBD1. Trimming cost V 2 bases and J 2 bases; bases outside gene matches: 11. Per germline, CDR1 LGHDT and CDR2 YNNKEL (reference sequence). The CDR3 runs to 18 residues. Written as DNA, the CDR3 is TGTGCCAGCAGCCAAACCGGGACAGGGAGGGGACTCACAGATACGCAGTATTTT. This codes for CASSQTGTGRGLTDTQYF.

The genes are TRBV30 and TRBJ1-4; D gene uncertain. The CDR3 contains 13 residues. Between the trimmed V and J ends, which lost 3 bases and 4 bases, there was a span of 9 bases. Germline V gene sequence: CDR1 GTSNPN, CDR2 SVGIG (reference sequence). The CDR3: CAWRGSNNEKLFF. In DNA form, the CDR3 reads TGTGCCTGGAGAGGCAGTAATAATGAAAAACTGTTTTTT.

This clonotype was seen a single time. V and J are TRBV12-3 or TRBV12-4 and TRBJ2-2; maybe TRBD1 (5 bases). The CDR3 loop spans 15 amino acids. Trimming removed 1 base from V and 2 bases from J, with 8 bases in between. The CDR3 nucleotides read TGTGCCAGCAGTTTAGGCAGGGAAAACACCGGGGAGCTGTTTTTT. It translates to CASSLGRENTGELFF.

The J gene is TRBJ2-3, the V gene TRBV4-1; D remains unclear. V gave up 1 base and J gave up 2 bases, with 7 bases separating them. The CDR3 is 14 amino acids. Per the germline V gene, CDR1 is MGHRA and CDR2 is YSYEKL. In DNA, the CDR3 is TGCGCCAGCAGCCAAGCGACTGTCACAGATACGCAGTATTTT. Translating gives CASSQATVTDTQYF.

This clonotype was observed a few times. V is TRBV2 and J is TRBJ1-6; D remains ambiguous. The V gene's germline CDR1 is SNHLY and CDR2 FYNNEI. The CDR3 runs 12 residues. With 2 bases removed from V and 12 bases from J, the gap between germline ends came to 8 bases. The CDR3: CASSERVGPLHF. The CDR3 DNA is TGTGCCAGCAGTGAACGGGTGGGACCCCTCCACTTT.

This clonotype was seen only a few times. The J gene is TRBJ2-3, the V gene TRBV7-2; perhaps TRBD2 as D (5 bases). Germline V gene data show CDR1 as SGHTA and CDR2 as FQGNSA. V was clipped by 1 base and J by 6 bases, with 17 bases between them. The CDR3 consists of 16 residues. In DNA, the CDR3 is TGTGCCAGCAGCTTAGGGGAGTGGGGTCAACGGGATACGCAGTATTTT. Translating gives CASSLGEWGQRDTQYF.

There are a few counts of this clonotype. This CDR3 is CASSQGGSTDTQYF. CDR3 bases: TGTGCCAGCAGCCAAGGGGGGAGCACAGATACGCAGTATTTT. The chain couples TRBV14 to TRBJ2-3; the D gene could be TRBD1 or TRBD2 (5 bases each). Trimming took 1 base from V and 0 from J, leaving 5 bases between them. This CDR3 has 14 amino acids. CDR1 SGHDN and CDR2 FVKESK come from the germline V gene.

This rearrangement joins TRBV15 to TRBJ2-5; D remains unclear. V was trimmed by 3 bases and J by 5 bases, leaving 10 bases between them. From germline, CDR1 is LNHNV and CDR2 YYDKDF (reference sequence). This CDR3 is 13 amino acids long. CDR3 in amino acids: CATSSAGRETQYF. For the CDR3, the DNA is TGTGCCACCAGCAGCGCAGGTCGGGAGACCCAGTACTTC.

The V call is TRBV5-5, the J call TRBJ1-6; D unclear. This CDR3 comprises 15 residues. The V and J ends lost 0 bases and 7 bases respectively, with 11 bases between them. The germline CDR1 and CDR2 sequences are SGHKS and YYEKEE (reference sequence). CDR3 nucleotide sequence: TGTGCCAGCAGCTTGGTGGGGAGTCGCAATTCACCCCTCCACTTT. Translating it yields CASSLVGSRNSPLHF.

This clonotype has only a few counts. This chain joins TRBV7-9 and TRBJ1-1; a weak D match, TRBD1 (5 bases). Trimming took 2 bases from V and 10 from J, leaving 17 bases between them. Germline CDR1 reads SEHNR; CDR2 reads FQNEAQ (reference sequence). CDR3 size: 14 residues. The CDR3 bases are TGTGCCAGCAGCTTAATGGCAGGGAAGGAATCAGCTTTCTTT. Translation: CASSLMAGKESAFF.

The chain joins TRBV7-2 to TRBJ1-2; maybe TRBD1 (5 bases). Trimming removed 5 bases at V and 0 bases at J, with 10 bases between. The length of the CDR3 is 14 residues. In germline, CDR1 is SGHTA, CDR2 FQGNSA. The CDR3 is CASSPDSTNYGYTF. CDR3 nucleotide sequence: TGTGCCAGCAGCCCCGACAGCACTAACTATGGCTACACCTTC.

The chain employs TRBV4-2 and TRBJ2-7; TRBD1 might be the D (6 bases). Per germline, CDR1 LGHNA and CDR2 YNFKEQ. The CDR3 totals 16 residues. The V and J ends lost 0 bases and 3 bases respectively, with 15 bases between them. The CDR3 nucleotides read TGTGCCAGCAGCCAAGACGGGTCACAGGGAGACTACGAGCAGTACTTC. This codes for CASSQDGSQGDYEQYF.

This rearrangement joins TRBV18 to TRBJ2-1; 10 nucleotides agree with TRBD1. The CDR3 is 15 residues long. The germline V gene has CDR1 KGHSH and CDR2 LQKENI. Unmatched junction bases numbered 4, after V lost 3 bases and J lost 5 bases. CDR3 amino acids: CASSPRDRGNNEQFF. The CDR3 nucleotides read TGTGCCAGCTCACCCCGGGACAGGGGCAACAATGAGCAGTTCTTC.

This clonotype was counted between two and nine times. Here the CDR3 reads CASSKGVPLEAFF. CDR3 bases: TGTGCCAGCAGTAAAGGGGTTCCCCTTGAAGCTTTCTTT. This sequence joins TRBV6-2 or TRBV6-3 and TRBJ1-1, with a weak D call TRBD1 (5 bases). V was clipped by 5 bases and J by 7 bases, with 14 bases between them. Germline loops: CDR1 MNHEY, CDR2 SVGEGT. This CDR3 comprises 13 residues.

The chain links TRBV28 to TRBJ1-2, with D perhaps TRBD1 (6 bases). Trimming shortened V by 7 bases and J by 4 bases, and 13 bases separated the two germline ends. Germline lookup yields CDR1 MDHEN and CDR2 SYDVKM. The CDR3 sequence is 13 residues long. The CDR3 sequence is CASTLTGSYGYTF. The CDR3 bases are TGTGCCAGCACGTTGACAGGAAGCTATGGCTACACCTTC.